Below, 17 T cell receptor beta chains from the same sample are listed, as sequenced in a study of T cell repertoires in cytomegalovirus infection. One entry per CDR3 protein results from TCRdb running MiXCR on the reads. The repertoire includes about 130,000 distinct CDR3 sequences, roughly a quarter of them detected once, and approximately 35% sits in the top ten. These receptors' antigens are unknown. The specimen was PBMCs, sequenced either directly or after in vitro stimulation (not recorded which). The receptors shown here come from a human donor in good health (CMV status not recorded). Some clones in this sample may be carry-over from other donors' samples.

Only a few counts were recorded for this clonotype. The CDR3 DNA follows: TGTGCCAGCAGCCAAGTGGGGACTTCCTACAATGAGCAGTTCTTC. This gives the protein CASSQVGTSYNEQFF. The chain combines TRBV4-2 with TRBJ2-1; TRBD2 is a possible D gene (6 bases). Germline CDR1 and CDR2: LGHNA and YNFKEQ. The CDR3 runs 15 residues. V was cut by 1 base and J by 1 base, with 8 bases left in between.

CDR3 region: CASSDGGNQPQHF. Written as DNA, the CDR3 is TGTGCCAGCAGTGACGGGGGGAATCAGCCCCAGCATTTT. The chain employs TRBV6-5 and TRBJ1-5, with D possibly being TRBD1 (5 bases). The CDR3 contains 13 residues. The germline gives CDR1 MNHEY, CDR2 SVGAGI. Between the trimmed V and J ends, which lost 5 bases and 4 bases, there was a span of 9 bases.

This clonotype was recorded at least ten times. J is TRBJ2-7 and V is TRBV7-2; D gene ambiguous. The V end was cut by 0 bases, the J end by 3 bases, with 6 bases between. The CDR3 contains 13 residues. Germline V gene data show CDR1 as SGHTA and CDR2 as FQGNSA. The CDR3 loop is CASSLAGSYEQYV. The CDR3 DNA reads TGTGCCAGCAGCTTAGCCGGCAGCTACGAGCAGTACGTC.

A few counts support this clonotype. V gene TRBV12-3 or TRBV12-4 combines with J gene TRBJ1-5; maybe TRBD1 (6 bases). The CDR3 is 13 residues long. V was shortened by 6 bases and J by 7 bases, with 13 bases between the two germline ends. CDR3 bases: TGTGCCAGCAGAGGGGGGGGAAGGCAGCCCCAGCATTTT. Translated: CASRGGGRQPQHF.

The chain links TRBV4-3 to TRBJ1-2; D gene uncertain. V was pared by 0 bases and J by 8 bases, with 28 bases between. The CDR3 spans 19 residues. Germline V gene lookup returns CDR1 LGHNA and CDR2 YSLEER. The CDR3 DNA is TGCGCCAGCAGCCAAGATGGGCCCGCCAGTCGGCAGCCTTATGAAGGCTACACCTTC. Encoded protein: CASSQDGPASRQPYEGYTF.

Concerning this clonotype: This may be a read error, as it is one base from a much larger clone. The chain employs TRBV28 and TRBJ2-2, with no clear D. Trimming left V 3 bases short and J 7 bases short, with 3 bases between. Germline V CDR1 and CDR2: MDHEN, SYDVKM. The CDR3 runs 11 residues. CDR3 loop: CASSFFGELFF. CDR3 nucleotides: TGTGCCAGCAGTTTCTTCGGGGAGCTGTTTTTT. The complete variable domain, with remaining parts taken from reference TRBV28 and TRBJ2-2, reads DVKVTQSSRYLVKRTGEKVFLECVQDMDHENMFWYRQDPGLGLRLIYFSYDVKMKEKGDIPEGYSVSREKKERFSLILESASTNQTSMYLCASSFFGELFFGEGSRLTVL.

This clonotype has only a few counts. The chain uses TRBV27 and TRBJ1-4, with D hard to call. The germline CDR1 and CDR2 sequences are MNHEY and SMNVEV (reference sequence). V dropped 10 bases and J dropped 4 bases, with 13 bases sitting between them. The CDR3 has 13 residues. In DNA form, the CDR3 reads TGTGCCATCTTGACTCAGGATAATGAAAAACTGTTTTTT. This gives the protein CAILTQDNEKLFF.

This rearrangement joins TRBV5-4 to TRBJ2-3; D gene unclear. The germline V and J ends were trimmed by 0 bases and 3 bases, with 11 bases remaining between them. Germline CDR1 is SGHNT and CDR2 is YYREEE (reference sequence). This CDR3 has 15 residues. The CDR3 reads CASSLEPGVTDTQYF. The CDR3, as DNA: TGTGCCAGCAGCTTGGAACCAGGCGTTACAGATACGCAGTATTTT.

V gene TRBV19 combines with J gene TRBJ2-5, with D perhaps matching TRBD1 (5 bases). V was clipped by 3 bases and J by 5 bases, with 19 bases between them. The germline V gene has CDR1 LNHDA and CDR2 SQIVND (reference sequence). The CDR3 is made up of 16 amino acids. CDR3 in DNA: TGTGCCAGTAGTATTGGGTTGCAGGGCCCCCAGGAGACCCAGTACTTC. Residues: CASSIGLQGPQETQYF.

This chain uses TRBV12-3 or TRBV12-4 with TRBJ2-5; perhaps TRBD2 as D (6 bases). V lost 6 bases, J lost 1 base, and 12 bases lay in between. The CDR3 totals 14 residues. The CDR3 here is CASSPSGLQETQYF. The CDR3 coding sequence is TGTGCCAGCAGCCCTTCGGGACTCCAAGAGACCCAGTACTTC.

A few counts support this clonotype. The chain links TRBV24-1 to TRBJ1-2; the D is unclear. CDR1 is KGHDR, CDR2 SFDVKD, per germline. The CDR3 runs 13 residues. V gave up 7 bases and J gave up 5 bases, with 13 bases separating them. The DNA for the CDR3 is TGTGCCACCAGCGGCTCCACCTCATATGGCTACACCTTC. Encoded protein: CATSGSTSYGYTF.

V and J are TRBV6-2 or TRBV6-3 and TRBJ2-5; D is unclear. V lost 2 bases and J 5 bases, leaving 3 bases between the germline ends. The germline gives CDR1 MNHEY, CDR2 SVGEGT. The CDR3 has 11 residues. CDR3 protein: CASSYVETQYF. The CDR3 region has the DNA TGTGCCAGCAGTTACGTGGAGACCCAGTACTTC.

The CDR3 protein is CASTRNTEAFF. The CDR3 nucleotides read TGTGCCAGCACCCGGAACACTGAAGCTTTCTTT. The V gene is TRBV12-3 or TRBV12-4, the J gene TRBJ1-1; no reliable D call. The CDR3 runs 11 residues. The V end was cut by 7 bases, the J end by 1 base, with 4 bases between.

In its sample, this clonotype was seen a few times. The chain is built from TRBV5-4 and TRBJ2-5, with 8 nucleotides matching TRBD2. This CDR3 has 16 residues. The germline gives CDR1 SGHNT, CDR2 YYREEE (reference sequence). V dropped 1 base and J dropped 5; count of bases not matched to a gene: 10. The CDR3 protein is CASSLMPAGGGETQYF. CDR3 nucleotide sequence: TGTGCCAGCAGCTTGATGCCGGCGGGAGGAGGGGAGACCCAGTACTTC. The variable domain in full, completed from reference TRBV5-4 and TRBJ2-5, reads ETGVTQSPTHLIKTRGQQVTLRCSSQSGHNTVSWYQQALGQGPQFIFQYYREEENGRGNFPPRFSGLQFPNYSSELNVNALELDDSALYLCASSLMPAGGGETQYFGPGTRLLVL.

The chain links TRBV2 to TRBJ1-1, with D unresolved. Germline V gene data show CDR1 as SNHLY and CDR2 as FYNNEI. This CDR3 has 13 residues. The ends were cut back, 5 bases at V and 2 bases at J, with 9 bases in the middle. In nucleotides, the CDR3 is TGTGCCAGCAGTACCGACGGCAACACTGAAGCTTTCTTT. It codes for CASSTDGNTEAFF.

The gene calls are TRBV4-3 and TRBJ2-1; TRBD2 agrees at 9 bases. J was trimmed by 2 bases and V by 0 bases; bases with no gene match: 5. CDR1 LGHNA and CDR2 YSLEER come from the germline V gene. This CDR3 has 17 amino acids. The CDR3 reads CASSQESLAGTYNEQFF. In DNA, the CDR3 is TGCGCCAGCAGCCAAGAGTCCCTAGCGGGAACCTACAATGAGCAGTTCTTC.

This clonotype was recorded many times. J is TRBJ2-2 and V is TRBV7-2; D ambiguous. There are 13 residues in the CDR3. V lost 7 bases and J lost 5, with 11 bases in between. Germline-derived CDR1 and CDR2 are SGHTA and FQGNSA. The CDR3 sequence: CASTLYGTGELFF. DNA of the CDR3: TGTGCCAGCACTCTTTATGGGACCGGGGAGCTGTTTTTT.